This T cell receptor (beta chain) was identified during a study of spatial heterogeneity in lung cancer. On each TCR cDNA molecule, a unique molecular identifier was present. Via MiXCR, TCRdb re-called the 5' RACE reads, giving one row per CDR3 protein. The sample yields just under 95,000 distinct CDR3 sequences, roughly 12% seen once. Germline V gives CDR1 SGHRS, CDR2 YFSETQ. V trimming: 9 bases; J trimming: 3 bases; junction bases outside the gene matches: 14. This CDR3 contains 16 residues. Stated time point: sample taken at primary tumor resection. The donors, about 78 patients with untreated early-stage non-small cell lung cancer, provided the samples.

Sequencing was performed on PBMCs, taken at surgery. The sequence derives from a male donor with early-stage non-small cell lung cancer. This chain links TRBV5-1 with TRBJ2-7; 11 bases agree with TRBD1. CDR3 bases: TGCGCCACCTTGGACAGGGGGCCCGAAAACCACTACGAGCAGTACTTC. It yields the protein CATLDRGPENHYEQYF.